This is a list of T cell receptor beta chains from one sample in a study of response to subunit inactivated influenza vaccine. TCRdb re-derived calls from the RT-PCR reads in MiXCR, one entry per CDR3 protein. Among over 750,000 distinct CDR3 sequences, around 21% were seen once, and the ten largest hold about 10%. Sequenced material: PBMCs from blood, taken 5 days after vaccination. The receptors shown here come from a man between 50 and 59 years old who received an inactivated influenza vaccine. CDR3s leave out the opening cysteine and the closing phenylalanine or tryptophan. A clone size is listed for some rows: how often the clone was seen (once, few, many), or a class if it is expanded.

V	size	J	CDR3
TRBV12-3/TRBV12-4	many	TRBJ1-4	ASSFRGVAEKLF
TRBV29-1	many	TRBJ2-5	SVAGGSGRWFETQY
TRBV20-1	NA	TRBJ2-1	SGTGNSRGPLASYNEQF
TRBV4-3	once	TRBJ2-2	ASSQDRALNTGELF
TRBV4-3	few	TRBJ2-7	ASSQDESSYEQY
TRBV20-1	NA	TRBJ1-6	SARPSADRPLH
TRBV5-5	few	TRBJ2-1	ASSLLEGGQF
TRBV12-3/TRBV12-4	few	TRBJ2-2	ASSLGLRERRSGELF
TRBV4-3	few	TRBJ2-7	ASSQETESSYEQY
TRBV20-1	NA	TRBJ2-6	SARPLAGGSGANVLT
TRBV4-3	many	TRBJ1-1	ASSQGTGGGRMNTEAF
TRBV7-9	NA	TRBJ1-1	ASSLANWGEAF
TRBV10-3	NA	TRBJ2-3	AIRTGLAGELAPRRTDTQY
TRBV5-1	many	TRBJ1-1	ASSSDGNTEAF
TRBV27	few	TRBJ2-7	ASSLVAGVFYEQY
TRBV20-1	NA	TRBJ2-1	SARGTRDYNEQF
TRBV2	few	TRBJ2-2	ASSELGQGREWDTGELF
TRBV4-3	many	TRBJ2-2	ASSRSHRDRYTGELF
TRBV12-3/TRBV12-4	few	TRBJ1-2	ASRRTSAGYT
TRBV19	NA	TRBJ2-1	ASSIEWFSYNEQF
TRBV4-3	NA	TRBJ2-2	ASSQRTSGGYTGELF
TRBV20-1	NA	TRBJ2-1	SAVLNEQF
TRBV4-1	NA	TRBJ2-1	ASSLRGGARQGWVNEQF
TRBV29-1	few	TRBJ2-3	SVGRTNRGDTQY
TRBV7-9	NA	TRBJ1-5	ASSSDRQTAQH
TRBV7-2	few	TRBJ2-5	ASSFIGTGLETQY
TRBV12-3/TRBV12-4	NA	TRBJ2-7	ASRESGGPPYEQY
TRBV28	many	TRBJ2-1	ASSSRQGREQF
TRBV4-3	NA	TRBJ2-5	ASSQDLYGEETQY
TRBV10-1	NA	TRBJ1-2	ASSPGQFYGYT
TRBV11-2	NA	TRBJ2-1	ASSLAWDSINEQF
TRBV3-1	few	TRBJ2-2	ASSQDSGGIPSTGELF
TRBV10-3	few	TRBJ2-5	AIRAGTSGGQETQY
TRBV2	NA	TRBJ2-7	ASNLGGALYEQY
TRBV7-2	NA	TRBJ2-7	ASSLVRTGYEQY
TRBV24-1	many	TRBJ2-1	ATSSQREITNEQF
TRBV13	few	TRBJ1-2	ASSFPAGDGYT
TRBV20-1	NA	TRBJ1-5	SALTGRSNQPQH
TRBV28	few	TRBJ1-4	ASSRAPGLSGEKLF
TRBV7-2	few	TRBJ1-6	ASSLTGVQSSPLH
TRBV27	NA	TRBJ1-5	ASSPLLAGGAAHGPQH
TRBV29-1	NA	TRBJ1-2	SVDSRGGGYT
TRBV15	few	TRBJ1-4	ATSRVRGLDEKLF
TRBV29-1	many	TRBJ2-7	SVEKLAGAYEQY
TRBV5-6	NA	TRBJ2-4	ASSFAGVNIQY
TRBV4-3	few	TRBJ2-7	ASSQDYSSYEQY
TRBV12-3/TRBV12-4	few	TRBJ2-1	ASSFSGTSGGTGEQF
TRBV19	few	TRBJ2-1	ASSIDRDGEQF
TRBV6-2/TRBV6-3	NA	TRBJ2-5	ASNPPGHLYQETQY